The T cell receptor beta chain described here comes from a study of neurological immune-mediated disorders. General study results and limits: HTLV-1-associated myelopathy led in TCR clonal expansion, while multiple sclerosis ranked lowest, below healthy controls. The repertoires of 18 of 34 multiple sclerosis patients were placed by phylogenetic grouping in a single related-CDR3 cluster, which may be a signature.

The cDNA was produced through 5'RACE with 10-nucleotide random UMIs. TCRdb re-called the 5' RACE reads through MiXCR, storing one row per CDR3 protein. The sample lists about 65,000 distinct CDR3 sequences; under 5% were seen once. A note on this clonotype: As yet, its antigen is unknown. At one end the junction does not follow the germline gene, possibly because of a read error.

CDR3 length equals 14 residues. The germline gives CDR1 SGHRS, CDR2 YFSETQ. The V and J genes are TRBV5-1 and TRBJ2-5, with D hard to call. Sequencing used PBMCs. The TCR was taken from a man aged 45-65 years with multiple sclerosis. CDR3 DNA sequence: TGCGCCAGCAGCTCCGGCACATACCAAGAGGCCCAGTACTTC. Its translation: CASSSGTYQEAQYF.